Presented here are 25 T cell receptor beta chains from one specimen sequenced in a study of blood T cell repertoires in COVID-19. Profiling relied on immunoSEQ multiplex PCR, and the TCRdb table lists in-frame clones only, not all of them. Of roughly 69,000 clones detected, approximately 80% appear once; the ten largest clones hold 13%. The source material was peripheral blood. Receptors originate from a man aged 50-60 years with COVID-19, enrolled during active disease.

The chain joins TRBV2 to TRBJ2-2; 8 nucleotides agree with TRBD1. V lost 6 bases, J lost 2 bases, and 8 bases stayed unmatched. The germline V gene encodes CDR1 SNHLY and CDR2 FYNNEI. The CDR3 is 16 amino acids. Here the CDR3 reads CASSEQGGANTGELFF. For the CDR3, the DNA is TGTGCCAGCAGCGAACAGGGGGGAGCCAACACCGGGGAGCTGTTTTTT.

CDR3 DNA sequence: TGTGCCTGGAGTGCGGGACAGATAAATGGTTTCGAGCAGTACTTC. It translates to CAWSAGQINGFEQYF. The chain combines TRBV30 with TRBJ2-7, with 7 bases fitting TRBD1. Germline loops: CDR1 GTSNPN, CDR2 SVGIG (reference sequence). This CDR3 comprises 15 residues. V shed 1 base and J 6 bases; nucleotides not matched to a gene: 12.

This rearrangement joins TRBV7-9 to TRBJ2-7, with D possibly being TRBD2 (5 bases). CDR1 is SEHNR and CDR2 is FQNEAQ in the germline V gene (reference sequence). V lost 0 bases and J lost 6, with 9 bases in between. This CDR3 has 13 residues. CDR3 amino acids: CASSLALGVEQYF. CDR3 nucleotides: TGTGCCAGCAGCTTAGCGCTCGGGGTCGAGCAGTACTTC.

This CDR3 is CASSGGNTGELFF. In DNA form, the CDR3 reads TGCGCCAGCAGTGGAGGGAACACCGGGGAGCTGTTTTTT. The chain carries TRBV10-1 and TRBJ2-2; no firm D call. The CDR3 has 13 residues. Germline values: CDR1 WNHNN, CDR2 SYGVQD (reference sequence). V was trimmed by 4 bases and J by 1 base, leaving 4 bases between them.

The V gene is TRBV4-3, the J gene TRBJ1-1, with 10 bases matching TRBD1. With V trimmed by 4 bases and J by 13 bases, 9 bases remained unmatched. CDR1 is LGHNA, CDR2 YSLEER, per germline. This CDR3 contains 13 residues. The CDR3 loop reads CASSPNLGTGVFF. Written as DNA, the CDR3 is TGCGCCAGCAGCCCCAATCTCGGGACAGGGGTTTTCTTT.

The chain links TRBV20-1 to TRBJ2-3; the match to TRBD1 covers 7 bases. Germline CDR1 reads DFQATT; CDR2 reads SNEGSKA (reference sequence). This CDR3 comprises 14 residues. V was pared by 3 bases and J by 2 bases, with 5 bases of the junction left unmatched. In DNA form, the CDR3 reads TGCAGTGCTAGTAGGGACAGAAACACAGATACGCAGTATTTT. Translation gives CSASRDRNTDTQYF.

This clone occurred once. V and J are TRBV4-2 and TRBJ2-5, with D tentatively TRBD2 (7 bases). The V end was cut by 4 bases, the J end by 2 bases, with 11 bases between. Germline V gene lookup returns CDR1 LGHNA and CDR2 YNFKEQ. The CDR3 contains 14 residues. As DNA, the CDR3 is TGTGCCAGCAGCCTCAAGGGGGGGCAAGAGACCCAGTACTTC. It codes for CASSLKGGQETQYF.

The chain links TRBV6-1 to TRBJ1-5; 10 bases align to TRBD1. V lost 1 base and J lost 9; bases outside the gene matches: 3. The germline gives CDR1 MNHNS, CDR2 SASEGT. The CDR3 runs 14 residues. The CDR3 DNA sequence: TGTGCCAGCAGTGAAGTGGGACAGGGGACGCCCCAGCATTTT. Translation gives CASSEVGQGTPQHF.

There are a few counts of this clone. The chain couples TRBV11-2 to TRBJ1-1, with D perhaps matching TRBD1 (5 bases). V was shortened by 0 bases and J by 4 bases, with 9 bases between the two germline ends. CDR1 is SGHAT and CDR2 is FQNNGV in the germline V gene. The CDR3 has 14 amino acids. CDR3 sequence: CASSLDQGATEAFF. The CDR3 DNA reads TGTGCCAGCAGCTTAGACCAGGGTGCCACTGAAGCTTTCTTT.

The gene calls are TRBV6-6 and TRBJ2-5; 8 nucleotides line up with TRBD1. The CDR3 runs 16 residues. J was trimmed by 4 bases and V by 6 bases; bases with no gene match: 13. Germline assignment: CDR1 MNHNY and CDR2 SVGAGI (reference sequence). Written as DNA, the CDR3 is TGTGCCAGCAGCTCTCCCAAGACAGGGGTCATAGAGACCCAGTACTTC. Its protein is CASSSPKTGVIETQYF.

This clone was recorded only once. The chain uses TRBV9 and TRBJ1-5; D is possibly TRBD1 (5 bases). The CDR3 is 16 amino acids. Trimming left V 8 bases short and J 6 bases short, with 24 bases between. CDR1 and CDR2 (germline): SGDLS, YYNGEE. In DNA form, the CDR3 reads TGTGCCAGTACCAACAATACAGGTTTATCTTTTCAGCCCCAGCATTTT. Its translation: CASTNNTGLSFQPQHF.

This chain uses TRBV6-6 with TRBJ2-1; tentative D call: TRBD2 (6 bases). CDR1 and CDR2 from the germline V gene are MNHNY and SVGAGI (reference sequence). Between the trimmed V and J ends, which lost 5 bases and 9 bases, there was a span of 14 bases. This CDR3 spans 13 amino acids. The CDR3 DNA is TGTGCCAGCAGTCCCGGGACTGCCATTGAGCAGTTCTTC. Its translation: CASSPGTAIEQFF.

This clone has just a few counts. The rearrangement links TRBV28 to TRBJ1-2; tentatively, D is TRBD1 (6 bases). The V end was cut by 6 bases, the J end by 8 bases, with 31 bases between. The CDR3 consists of 18 residues. Germline lookup yields CDR1 MDHEN and CDR2 SYDVKM. The CDR3 nucleotides read TGTGCCAGCAGCCAAAAACTTTACAGGGTTAAAGAGAGTTACGGCTACACCTTC. This sequence encodes CASSQKLYRVKESYGYTF.

The chain recombines TRBV7-9 with TRBJ1-1; 7 bases match TRBD1. The germline V gene has CDR1 SEHNR and CDR2 FQNEAQ (reference sequence). The CDR3 covers 13 residues. Trimming at V came to 8 bases and at J to 5 bases, leaving 8 bases not matched to a gene. Here the CDR3 DNA reads TGTGCCAGCCTTCGACAGGGTCGGACTGAAGCTTTCTTT. Translating it yields CASLRQGRTEAFF.

The chain recombines TRBV6-4 with TRBJ2-5; TRBD2 matches 7 bases. V lost 0 bases to trimming and J lost 4 bases; unmatched junction nucleotides: 14. This CDR3 is built from 18 residues. CDR1 is MRHNA, CDR2 SNTAGT, per germline. For the CDR3, the DNA is TGTGCCAGCAGTGACTCCCCTGATTGGGGGGGGATGAGAGAGACCCAGTACTTC. It codes for CASSDSPDWGGMRETQYF.

The chain employs TRBV6-1 and TRBJ2-2; 7 nucleotides agree with TRBD1. Germline V CDR1 and CDR2: MNHNS, SASEGT. The trim removed 3 bases at V and 8 bases at J, leaving 9 bases unmatched. CDR3 length: 15 residues. For the CDR3, the DNA is TGTGCCAGCAGTGAGGACAACAGGGGCGTAGGGGAGCTGTTTTTT. Encoded protein: CASSEDNRGVGELFF.

The chain has TRBV6-2 or TRBV6-3 and TRBJ2-7; 10 bases map to TRBD2. V lost 5 bases and J lost 3; bases outside the gene matches: 10. CDR3 length: 16 amino acids. Germline CDR1 and CDR2: MNHEY and SVGEGT. In nucleotides, the CDR3 is TGTGCCAGCAGTGGACTAGCGGCCCCACAAATCTACGAGCAGTACTTC. This sequence encodes CASSGLAAPQIYEQYF.

Worth noting for this clone: The junction does not match germline at one end; this may be a read error. The chain has TRBV5-6 and TRBJ2-7, with D perhaps matching TRBD2 (6 bases). The CDR3 spans 12 residues. CDR1 SGHDT and CDR2 YYEEEE come from the germline V gene. CDR3 residues: CASSAGRYLFLF. In DNA, the CDR3 is TGTGCCAGCAGCGCGGGACGGTACCTTTTCCTCTTC. The variable domain in full, completed from reference TRBV5-6 and TRBJ2-7, reads DAGVTQSPTHLIKTRGQQVTLRCSPKSGHDTVSWYQQALGQGPQFIFQYYEEEERQRGNFPDRFSGHQFPNYSSELNVNALLLGDSALYLCASSAGRYLFLFGPGTRLTVT.

This chain connects TRBV18 to TRBJ2-7, with a possible D match to TRBD1 (6 bases). Germline values: CDR1 KGHSH, CDR2 LQKENI. This CDR3 has 15 amino acids. Trimming pared 5 bases from V and 2 bases from J, leaving 16 bases between. In DNA, the CDR3 is TGTGCCAGCTCAGAGGGACATAGGGGTCCCTACGAGCAGTACTTC. The encoded protein is CASSEGHRGPYEQYF.

CDR3 sequence reads: CASSLGTGGSYEQYF. In nucleotides, the CDR3 is TGCGCCAGCAGCCTCGGGACAGGGGGCTCGTACGAGCAGTACTTC. The chain employs TRBV5-1 and TRBJ2-7, with 12 nucleotides matching TRBD1. Germline V gene lookup returns CDR1 SGHRS and CDR2 YFSETQ. This CDR3 comprises 15 residues. After removal of 4 bases from V and 4 bases from J, the junction contained 6 bases not matched to a gene.

This clone has only one observation. V is TRBV5-1 and J is TRBJ2-3, with a weak D call TRBD2 (7 bases). This CDR3 region has 15 residues. From germline, CDR1 is SGHRS and CDR2 YFSETQ. The ends were cut back, 4 bases at V and 6 bases at J, with 18 bases in the middle. In DNA form, the CDR3 reads TGCGCCAGCAGCCCGGGGGGCCTCCAAGGGGATACGCAGTATTTT. Its protein is CASSPGGLQGDTQYF.

The CDR3 DNA reads TGTGCCAGCAGCGAAATAGCGGGGTACACAGATACGCAGTATTTT. Its translation is CASSEIAGYTDTQYF. The chain uses TRBV7-3 and TRBJ2-3; 8 positions agree with TRBD2. Germline lookup yields CDR1 SGHTA and CDR2 FQGTGA. V trimming: 5 bases; J trimming: 2 bases; junction bases outside the gene matches: 6. The CDR3 loop spans 15 amino acids. Based on the CDR3 plus reference TRBV7-3 and TRBJ2-3, the full variable domain is GAGVSQTPSNKVTEKGKYVELRCDPISGHTALYWYRQSLGQGPEFLIYFQGTGAADDSGLPNDRFFAVRPEGSVSTLKIQRTERGDSAVYLCASSEIAGYTDTQYFGPGTRLTVL.

CDR3 sequence (DNA): TGTGCCATCAGTGGTTCAGGAGGAGCCTACGAGCAGTACTTC. Amino acid sequence: CAISGSGGAYEQYF. This chain joins TRBV10-3 and TRBJ2-7, with a tentative D call TRBD2 (5 bases). The germline CDR1 and CDR2 sequences are ENHRY and SYGVKD. The CDR3 consists of 14 residues. The V end was cut by 4 bases, the J end by 2 bases, with 12 bases between.

This rearrangement joins TRBV12-3 or TRBV12-4 to TRBJ2-7; D may be TRBD1 (6 bases). CDR3 length: 13 residues. The ends were cut back, 2 bases at V and 5 bases at J, with 10 bases in the middle. This CDR3 is CASSLMGANEQYF. The DNA of the CDR3 is TGTGCCAGCAGTTTAATGGGGGCGAACGAGCAGTACTTC.

V and J are TRBV5-6 and TRBJ1-6; 8 nucleotides align to TRBD1. Losses at the gene ends were 3 bases for V and 9 bases for J; bases not matched to a gene: 8. This CDR3 is 15 amino acids long. In germline, CDR1 is SGHDT, CDR2 YYEEEE. The CDR3 sequence: CASSYQGALGSPLHF. CDR3 bases: TGTGCCAGCAGCTACCAGGGGGCTCTAGGTTCACCCCTCCACTTT.